Listed here is a single T cell receptor beta chain. Its specificity is not known. The data stem from a study of T cells expressing NK-cell markers. Overall study: Each TCR beta repertoire originated in sorted T cells that were CD3+CD56+NKG2C+, CD3+CD56+NKG2C- or CD3+CD56-NKG2C+. The sequencing cohort of eight donors included seven HCMV-seropositive individuals and one seronegative individual. Study-wide findings and caveats: A few donors likewise had their CD3+CD56-NKG2C+ fraction led by these clonotypes.

From its re-call of the 5' RACE reads, TCRdb lists each CDR3 protein once, without DNA. This sample's table has about 300,000 distinct CDR3 sequences. The clonotype was recovered from a woman aged 18-70 years in good health. The sequenced material came from blood T cells: a sorted CD56 or NKG2C T cell subset, CD4+ or CD8+ T cells, or bulk PBMC T cells (not recorded which).

CDR3 in amino acids: CAIRPVGREGTDTQYF. V gene TRBV10-3 combines with J gene TRBJ2-3; the TCRdb D gene call, TRBD2, has no DNA to confirm it. Germline V gene lookup returns CDR1 ENHRY and CDR2 SYGVKD. The CDR3 length is 16 residues.